This passage covers 27 T cell receptor beta chains from one sample sequenced in a study of shared clonotypes between healthy human individuals. Here immunoSEQ multiplex PCR was the method, and the copy in TCRdb shows in-frame clones only, minus some. Of 2 million to 2.5 million clones in the sample, around 95% were seen once. The sample consisted of naive CD4+ T cells sorted from blood. Regarding subset: CD45RA+ positively selected. All receptors come from a young man in good health.

The chain combines TRBV6-5 with TRBJ1-6; maybe TRBD1 (5 bases). Trimming left V 0 bases short and J 7 bases short, with 10 bases between. The germline gives CDR1 MNHEY, CDR2 SVGAGI. The CDR3 has 15 amino acids. The CDR3: CASSYSVGGNSPLHF. CDR3 sequence (DNA): TGTGCCAGCAGTTACTCGGTCGGGGGAAATTCACCCCTCCACTTT.

As regards this clone: Other DNA sequences in the sample encode the same CDR3. The rearrangement uses TRBV18 and TRBJ1-5; TRBD1 agrees at 11 bases. Trimming cost V 4 bases and J 2 bases; bases outside gene matches: 1. Germline-derived CDR1 and CDR2 are KGHSH and LQKENI. The CDR3 is made up of 15 amino acids. The CDR3 spells CASSLGQGGNQPQHF. The CDR3 nucleotides read TGTGCCAGCTCACTGGGACAGGGGGGCAATCAGCCCCAGCATTTT.

This sequence joins TRBV7-9 and TRBJ2-7; no firm D call. The CDR3 totals 12 residues. Germline V CDR1 and CDR2: SEHNR, FQNEAQ (reference sequence). Trimming removed 4 bases from V and 4 bases from J, with 8 bases in between. CDR3 sequence (DNA): TGTGCCAGCAGCTCCTTGGGGTACGAGCAGTACTTC. Translated: CASSSLGYEQYF. The whole variable domain, remainder taken from reference TRBV7-9 and TRBJ2-7, is DTGVSQNPRHKITKRGQNVTFRCDPISEHNRLYWYRQTLGQGPEFLTYFQNEAQLEKSRLLSDRFSAERPKGSFSTLEIQRTEQGDSAMYLCASSSLGYEQYFGPGTRLTVT.

The CDR3 protein is CASSLGTPGVYGYTF. The DNA for the CDR3 is TGTGCCAGCAGCTTGGGAACCCCGGGGGTCTATGGCTACACCTTC. V is TRBV7-6 and J is TRBJ1-2; D perhaps matches TRBD1 (5 bases). CDR1 is SGHVS, CDR2 FNYEAQ, per germline. V gave up 3 bases and J gave up 4 bases, with 15 bases separating them. The CDR3 totals 15 residues.

This chain connects TRBV19 to TRBJ2-7; 7 nucleotides agree with TRBD1. The trim removed 6 bases at V and 6 bases at J, leaving 11 bases unmatched. The CDR3 runs to 14 residues. Germline CDR1 LNHDA, CDR2 SQIVND (reference sequence). The CDR3 coding sequence is TGTGCCAGTAGAGAACAGGGGTTCAGTTCCGAGCAGTACTTC. Its protein is CASREQGFSSEQYF. The entire variable domain, with the rest obtained from reference TRBV19 and TRBJ2-7, is as follows: DGGITQSPKYLFRKEGQNVTLSCEQNLNHDAMYWYRQDPGQGLRLIYYSQIVNDFQKGDIAEGYSVSREKKESFPLTVTSAQKNPTAFYLCASREQGFSSEQYFGPGTRLTVT.

The chain combines TRBV30 with TRBJ1-5; TRBD1 matches 7 bases. The germline V gene encodes CDR1 GTSNPN and CDR2 SVGIG (reference sequence). The length of the CDR3 is 14 residues. The V and J ends lost 2 bases and 10 bases, in that order; junction bases with no gene match: 11. This CDR3 reads CAWSFDRVQGPQHF. CDR3 nucleotide sequence: TGTGCCTGGAGTTTTGACAGGGTACAAGGACCCCAGCATTTT.

The chain recombines TRBV2 with TRBJ1-4, with unresolved D. The length of the CDR3 is 14 residues. Trimming took off 6 bases at V and 0 bases at J, with 8 bases between the two ends. Germline loops: CDR1 SNHLY, CDR2 FYNNEI. CDR3 amino acids: CASRGFATNEKLFF. CDR3 nucleotides: TGTGCCAGCAGAGGTTTTGCAACTAATGAAAAACTGTTTTTT.

V is TRBV7-9 and J is TRBJ1-1, with 9 positions matching TRBD1. The trim removed 5 bases at V and 1 base at J, leaving 11 bases unmatched. The CDR3 is 17 residues long. Looked up from germline, CDR1 is SEHNR and CDR2 is FQNEAQ (reference sequence). In DNA, the CDR3 is TGTGCCAGCAGCCGTGGTACCGGGACAGGGACGAACACTGAAGCTTTCTTT. As protein: CASSRGTGTGTNTEAFF.

The J gene is TRBJ1-5, the V gene TRBV19; D perhaps matches TRBD1 (5 bases). The CDR3 totals 15 residues. The V gene lost 5 bases and the J gene lost 6 bases, with 17 bases spanning the gap. The germline CDR1 and CDR2 sequences are LNHDA and SQIVND (reference sequence). CDR3 nucleotides: TGTGCCAGTAGTTTGGGGCAGGCGACGGGTCAGCCCCAGCATTTT. It yields the protein CASSLGQATGQPQHF.

The rearrangement uses TRBV2 and TRBJ2-5, with 11 bases identical to TRBD2. V lost 7 bases to trimming and J lost 2 bases; unmatched junction nucleotides: 9. The length of the CDR3 is 16 residues. The germline V gene encodes CDR1 SNHLY and CDR2 FYNNEI. The CDR3 sequence: CASTSGLAGGQETQYF. The CDR3 region has the DNA TGTGCCAGCACCTCCGGGCTAGCGGGAGGACAAGAGACCCAGTACTTC.

The J gene is TRBJ2-5, the V gene TRBV7-2; D tentatively reads TRBD1 or TRBD2 (5 bases each). CDR1 is SGHTA and CDR2 is FQGNSA in the germline V gene. The CDR3 sequence is 15 residues long. The ends were cut back, 5 bases at V and 5 bases at J, with 18 bases in the middle. CDR3 in amino acids: CASSPGTSQIETQYF. The CDR3 DNA is TGTGCCAGCAGCCCCGGGACCAGCCAAATCGAGACCCAGTACTTC.

The chain carries TRBV11-2 and TRBJ2-5; the D is unclear. The CDR3 runs to 11 residues. Trimming shortened V by 5 bases and J by 5 bases, and 6 bases separated the two germline ends. CDR1 is SGHAT, CDR2 FQNNGV, per germline. The DNA of the CDR3 is TGTGCCAGCAGCCACGGGGAGACCCAGTACTTC. Its protein product is CASSHGETQYF.

To note about this clone: The identical CDR3 is also encoded by other nucleotide sequences in the sample. The gene calls are TRBV9 and TRBJ2-1, with 11 bases aligning to TRBD2. V lost 4 bases and J lost 4; bases outside the gene matches: 4. CDR1 is SGDLS and CDR2 is YYNGEE in the germline V gene. The length of the CDR3 is 15 residues. CDR3 nucleotides: TGTGCCAGCAGCTCCGGGACTAGCGGATACAATGAGCAGTTCTTC. This encodes CASSSGTSGYNEQFF.

In its sample, this clone was seen a few times. The genes are TRBV5-1 and TRBJ2-6; tentative D call: TRBD1 (6 bases). Trimming shortened V by 0 bases and J by 0 bases, and 10 bases separated the two germline ends. CDR1 is SGHRS and CDR2 is YFSETQ in the germline V gene. The CDR3 is 17 amino acids. The CDR3 protein is CASSLEAGVSGANVLTF. The CDR3 DNA reads TGCGCCAGCAGCTTGGAGGCAGGGGTCTCTGGGGCCAACGTCCTGACTTTC.

The chain recombines TRBV6-4 with TRBJ1-5; D is perhaps TRBD1 (5 bases). This CDR3 is built from 15 residues. The V gene lost 7 bases and the J gene lost 9 bases, with 22 bases spanning the gap. CDR1 and CDR2 from the germline V gene are MRHNA and SNTAGT. CDR3 sequence reads: CASNPGLEVYVPQHF. Here the CDR3 DNA reads TGTGCCAGCAACCCGGGACTCGAAGTCTATGTGCCCCAGCATTTT.

V usage is TRBV27 and J usage is TRBJ1-5, with TRBD1 as a possible D gene (5 bases). V was pared by 7 bases and J by 6 bases, with 16 bases between. The CDR3 covers 14 residues. Germline V gene data show CDR1 as MNHEY and CDR2 as SMNVEV (reference sequence). DNA of the CDR3: TGTGCCAGCAACCCCGCCGGGGGAGGTCAGCCCCAGCATTTT. Translated: CASNPAGGGQPQHF.

The chain links TRBV5-1 to TRBJ2-3; D may be TRBD2 (6 bases). Looked up from germline, CDR1 is SGHRS and CDR2 is YFSETQ. The CDR3 spans 16 residues. V lost 2 bases to trimming and J lost 2 bases, with 15 bases between them. The CDR3 bases are TGCGCCAGCAGCTTAGGACTATCTAGTGTCACAGATACGCAGTATTTT. Translating gives CASSLGLSSVTDTQYF.

This chain connects TRBV28 to TRBJ2-3; 8 nucleotides align to TRBD2. CDR1 and CDR2 from the germline V gene are MDHEN and SYDVKM. Trimming took 7 bases from V and 2 from J; bases not matched to a gene: 8. The CDR3 is 15 amino acids. The DNA of the CDR3 is TGTGCCAGCACTTATATGCGGGGGGCCACAGATACGCAGTATTTT. It translates to CASTYMRGATDTQYF.

This sequence joins TRBV30 and TRBJ1-2, with 7 bases fitting TRBD1. The CDR3 consists of 13 residues. Trimming removed 7 bases from V and 6 bases from J; junction bases left unmatched: 11. Germline V CDR1 and CDR2: GTSNPN, SVGIG (reference sequence). The CDR3 DNA reads as TGTGCCTCGCGGGACAGCCTGAGGGATGGCTACACCTTC. It encodes CASRDSLRDGYTF.

The chain has TRBV5-1 and TRBJ1-4; 12 positions match TRBD1. Trimming at V came to 3 bases and at J to 7 bases, leaving 4 bases not matched to a gene. This CDR3 has 15 amino acids. The V gene's germline CDR1 is SGHRS and CDR2 YFSETQ. Here the CDR3 DNA reads TGCGCCAGCAGCTGGCAGGGACAGGGGGCTGAAAAACTGTTTTTT. Its translation: CASSWQGQGAEKLFF.

V usage is TRBV7-2 and J usage is TRBJ2-3; TRBD1 matches at 7 bases. Germline V CDR1 and CDR2: SGHTA, FQGNSA. The ends lost 1 base at V and 6 bases at J; junction bases unmatched: 13. The CDR3 is 17 residues long. The CDR3 bases are TGTGCCAGCAGCTTAGTCGGCTCCGGGACAGCGAGGGATACGCAGTATTTT. This translates into CASSLVGSGTARDTQYF.

This clone has only one observation. The rearrangement links TRBV28 to TRBJ2-6; no clear D. Germline-derived CDR1 and CDR2 are MDHEN and SYDVKM. The CDR3 consists of 15 residues. Trimming took 1 base from V and 0 from J, leaving 4 bases between them. The CDR3 region has the DNA TGTGCCAGCAGTTTATCTGCCTCTGGGGCCAACGTCCTGACTTTC. Protein sequence: CASSLSASGANVLTF.

The chain uses TRBV9 and TRBJ1-2, with TRBD1 identical over 7 bases. The V gene's germline CDR1 is SGDLS and CDR2 YYNGEE. This CDR3 has 15 residues. V lost 4 bases, J lost 2 bases, and 8 bases stayed unmatched. CDR3: CASSPRDSLNYGYTF. In nucleotides, the CDR3 is TGTGCCAGCAGCCCCCGGGACAGCCTCAACTATGGCTACACCTTC.

This clone was picked up one time. The CDR3 nucleotides are TGTGCCAGCAGCTTAGTTACGCACTACGAGCAGTACTTC. It codes for CASSLVTHYEQYF. The chain links TRBV11-2 to TRBJ2-7; D remains ambiguous. The V and J ends lost 1 base and 3 bases respectively, with 7 bases between them. Germline CDR1 and CDR2: SGHAT and FQNNGV. The CDR3 is made up of 13 amino acids.

The CDR3 region has the DNA TGTGCCAGCAGCTCCCCGGGACAGGGCGGCACTGAAGCTTTCTTT. Amino acid sequence: CASSSPGQGGTEAFF. This chain uses TRBV7-2 with TRBJ1-1, with TRBD1 identical over 9 bases. The CDR3 has 15 residues. Germline V gene data show CDR1 as SGHTA and CDR2 as FQGNSA. With 4 bases clipped from V and 4 bases from J, the junction kept 7 bases outside the gene matches.

This clone appeared a single time. This sequence joins TRBV4-1 and TRBJ2-1; 11 bases match TRBD1. CDR1 is MGHRA and CDR2 is YSYEKL in the germline V gene. The CDR3 loop spans 16 amino acids. Unmatched junction bases numbered 6, after V lost 5 bases and J lost 3 bases. The CDR3 here is CASSYAGTGGYNEQFF. CDR3 in DNA: TGCGCCAGCAGCTACGCCGGGACAGGGGGCTACAATGAGCAGTTCTTC.

This clone was observed a handful of times. At the DNA level, this CDR3 is encoded by other sequences in the same sample as well. This chain connects TRBV5-1 to TRBJ2-3; D is unclear. This CDR3 comprises 13 residues. Trimming pared 0 bases from V and 0 bases from J, leaving 2 bases between. CDR1 and CDR2 (germline): SGHRS, YFSETQ. CDR3 amino acids: CASSLGSTDTQYF. CDR3 nucleotide sequence: TGCGCCAGCAGCTTGGGCAGCACAGATACGCAGTATTTT.